This TCR beta chain came from a study of T cells in Graves' hyperthyroidism and ophthalmopathy. On this clonotype itself: The antigen remains undetermined.

The germline CDR1 and CDR2 sequences are SGHRS and YFSETQ. The J segment lost 5 bases and the V segment lost 4 bases, leaving 3 bases of the junction unmatched. The CDR3 runs to 14 residues. TCR beta CDR3 regions were amplified from RNA transcripts. RT-PCR in the first round (using the HTBI primer set) targeted the TCR CDR3. TCRdb processed the multiplex PCR reads anew with MiXCR; each CDR3 protein has one entry. The table includes hundreds of thousands of distinct CDR3 sequences, about 17% detected once. Patients between 18 and 65 years old had hyperthyroidism, newly diagnosed and lasting under 2 months. In making diagnoses, clinical symptoms, serum thyroxine and TRAb, thyroid ultrasound and orbital computed tomography were all used. Study outcomes and limitations: For ophthalmopathy, model prediction preceded onset by a median roughly 6.5 months. Ophthalmopathy was told apart from stable hyperthyroidism by a 13 V-J model.

The material sequenced was blood. This chain joins TRBV5-1 and TRBJ2-3; 11 bases are a match to TRBD2. This sequence was found in a woman between 50 and 59 years old with Graves' hyperthyroidism that later progressed to Graves' ophthalmopathy. The CDR3 sequence: CASSGLAGLDTQYF. The CDR3 nucleotides read TGCGCCAGCAGCGGACTAGCGGGCCTAGATACGCAGTATTTT.